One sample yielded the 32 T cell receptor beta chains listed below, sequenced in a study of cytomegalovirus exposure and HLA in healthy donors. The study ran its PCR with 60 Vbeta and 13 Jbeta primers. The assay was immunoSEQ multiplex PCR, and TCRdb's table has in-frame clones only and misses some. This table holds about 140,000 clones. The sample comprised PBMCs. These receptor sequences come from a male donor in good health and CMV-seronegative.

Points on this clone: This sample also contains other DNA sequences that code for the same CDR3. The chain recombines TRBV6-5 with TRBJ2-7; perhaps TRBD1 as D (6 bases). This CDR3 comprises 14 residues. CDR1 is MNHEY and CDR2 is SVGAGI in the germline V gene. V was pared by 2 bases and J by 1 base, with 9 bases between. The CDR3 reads CASSYGQGSYEQYF. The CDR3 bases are TGTGCCAGCAGTTACGGTCAGGGGTCCTACGAGCAGTACTTC.

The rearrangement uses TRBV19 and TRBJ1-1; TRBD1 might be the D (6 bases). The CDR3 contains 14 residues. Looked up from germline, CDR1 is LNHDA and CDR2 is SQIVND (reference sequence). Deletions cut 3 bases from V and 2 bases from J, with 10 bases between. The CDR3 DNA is TGTGCCAGTAGTATTGACAGGATCAACACTGAAGCTTTCTTT. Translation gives CASSIDRINTEAFF.

CDR3 DNA: TGTGCCAGCAGGCTGGGACAGGACCCCCAGCATTTT. This encodes CASRLGQDPQHF. This sequence joins TRBV28 and TRBJ1-5; TRBD1 matches at 8 bases. V dropped 6 bases and J dropped 10; count of bases not matched to a gene: 5. CDR3 length: 12 residues. Germline values: CDR1 MDHEN, CDR2 SYDVKM. Complete variable domain (other parts from reference TRBV28 and TRBJ1-5): DVKVTQSSRYLVKRTGEKVFLECVQDMDHENMFWYRQDPGLGLRLIYFSYDVKMKEKGDIPEGYSVSREKKERFSLILESASTNQTSMYLCASRLGQDPQHFGDGTRLSIL.

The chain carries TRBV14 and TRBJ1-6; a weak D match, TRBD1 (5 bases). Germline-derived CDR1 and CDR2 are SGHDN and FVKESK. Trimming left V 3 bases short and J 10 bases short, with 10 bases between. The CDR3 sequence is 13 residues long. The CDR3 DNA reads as TGTGCCAGCAGCCATCAGGGTTTGTCACCCCTCCACTTT. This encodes CASSHQGLSPLHF.

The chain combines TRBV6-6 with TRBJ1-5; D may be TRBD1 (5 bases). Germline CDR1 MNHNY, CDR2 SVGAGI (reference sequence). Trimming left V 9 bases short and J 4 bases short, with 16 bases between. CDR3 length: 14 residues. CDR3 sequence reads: CASMGQGRNQPQHF. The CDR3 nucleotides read TGTGCCAGTATGGGGCAGGGCAGAAATCAGCCCCAGCATTTT.

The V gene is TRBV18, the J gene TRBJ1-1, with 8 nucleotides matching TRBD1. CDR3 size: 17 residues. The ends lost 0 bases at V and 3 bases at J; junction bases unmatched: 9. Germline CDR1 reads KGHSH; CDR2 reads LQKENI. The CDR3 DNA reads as TGTGCCAGCTCACCACCGGTGGGTACAGGGGGTGACACTGAAGCTTTCTTT. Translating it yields CASSPPVGTGGDTEAFF.

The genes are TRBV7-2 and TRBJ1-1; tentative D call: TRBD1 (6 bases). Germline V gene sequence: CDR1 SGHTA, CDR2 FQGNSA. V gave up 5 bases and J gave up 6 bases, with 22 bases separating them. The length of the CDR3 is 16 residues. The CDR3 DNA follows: TGTGCCAGCAGCACCCCGGGCGGGGGGCGCCCCCCTGAAGCTTTCTTT. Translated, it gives CASSTPGGGRPPEAFF.

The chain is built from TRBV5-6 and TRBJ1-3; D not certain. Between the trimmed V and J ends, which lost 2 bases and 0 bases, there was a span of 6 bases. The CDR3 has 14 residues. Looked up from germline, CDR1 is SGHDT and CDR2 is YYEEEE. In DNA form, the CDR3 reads TGTGCCAGCAGCTTAAGCTTCTCTGGAAACACCATATATTTT. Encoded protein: CASSLSFSGNTIYF.

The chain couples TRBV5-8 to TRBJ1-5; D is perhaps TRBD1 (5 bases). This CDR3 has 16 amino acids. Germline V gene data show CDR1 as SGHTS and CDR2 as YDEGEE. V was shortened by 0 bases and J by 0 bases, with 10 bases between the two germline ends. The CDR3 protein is CASSLVWGDSNQPQHF. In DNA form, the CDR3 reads TGTGCCAGCAGCTTGGTCTGGGGGGATAGCAATCAGCCCCAGCATTTT.

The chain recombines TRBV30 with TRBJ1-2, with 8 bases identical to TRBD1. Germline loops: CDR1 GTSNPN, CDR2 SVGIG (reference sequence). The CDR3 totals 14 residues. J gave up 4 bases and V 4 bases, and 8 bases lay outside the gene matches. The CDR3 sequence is CAWISTGGSYGYTF. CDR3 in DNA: TGTGCCTGGATCTCAACAGGGGGGAGCTATGGCTACACCTTC.

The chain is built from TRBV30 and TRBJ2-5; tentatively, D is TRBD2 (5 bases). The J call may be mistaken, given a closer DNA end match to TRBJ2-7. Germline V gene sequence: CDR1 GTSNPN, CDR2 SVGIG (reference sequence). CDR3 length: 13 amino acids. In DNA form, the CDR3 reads TGTGCCTGGAGTTGGGAGAACCCCTACGAGCAGTACTTC. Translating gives CAWSWENPYEQYF.

CDR3 DNA: TGCAGCGTTGAATCACTAGCGCCTGAGGAGGACATTCAGTACTTC. Protein: CSVESLAPEEDIQYF. The chain recombines TRBV29-1 with TRBJ2-4, with 7 bases that match TRBD2. CDR1 and CDR2 (germline): SQVTM, ANQGSEA. V trimming: 2 bases; J trimming: 8 bases; junction bases outside the gene matches: 12. CDR3 length: 15 residues.

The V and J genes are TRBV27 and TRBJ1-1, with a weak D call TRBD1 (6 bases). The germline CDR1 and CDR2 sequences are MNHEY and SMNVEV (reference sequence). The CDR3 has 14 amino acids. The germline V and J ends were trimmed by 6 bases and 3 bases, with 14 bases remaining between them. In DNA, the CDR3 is TGTGCCAGCAGCCTCCGGGACACCTACACTGAAGCTTTCTTT. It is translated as CASSLRDTYTEAFF.

CDR3 DNA sequence: TGTGCCAGCAGTGAAAGCCGGGTGAAAACCTTC. The encoded protein is CASSESRVKTF. V usage is TRBV2 and J usage is TRBJ1-2; D call uncertain. V was trimmed by 2 bases and J by 14 bases, leaving 12 bases between them. The CDR3 runs 11 residues. The germline V gene encodes CDR1 SNHLY and CDR2 FYNNEI.

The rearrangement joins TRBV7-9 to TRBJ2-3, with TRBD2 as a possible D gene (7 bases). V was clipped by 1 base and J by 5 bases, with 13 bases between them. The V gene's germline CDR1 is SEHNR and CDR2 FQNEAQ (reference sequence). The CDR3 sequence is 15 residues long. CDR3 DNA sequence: TGTGCCAGCAGCTTAGGAGGGGGGGCCAAAGATACGCAGTATTTT. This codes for CASSLGGGAKDTQYF.

The CDR3 protein is CAGGTGGSRSNQPQHF. The CDR3, as DNA: TGTGCCGGCGGGACAGGGGGCTCACGGAGCAATCAGCCCCAGCATTTT. This chain links TRBV2 with TRBJ1-5; TRBD1 agrees at 12 bases. Germline lookup yields CDR1 SNHLY and CDR2 FYNNEI. Losses at the gene ends were 11 bases for V and 1 base for J; bases not matched to a gene: 9. This CDR3 spans 16 amino acids.

The CDR3 region has the DNA TGTGCCAGCAGTTACGGTCAGAATAGCAATCAGCCCCAGCATTTT. Its protein product is CASSYGQNSNQPQHF. The chain couples TRBV6-5 to TRBJ1-5, with D uncertain. V was pared by 2 bases and J by 0 bases, with 8 bases between. CDR3 length: 15 amino acids. In germline, CDR1 is MNHEY, CDR2 SVGAGI.

CDR3 region: CASSIATGPANEQYF. The CDR3 DNA is TGTGCCAGTAGTATAGCTACAGGTCCGGCAAACGAGCAGTACTTC. V is TRBV19 and J is TRBJ2-7; possibly TRBD1 for D (5 bases). Germline V gene data show CDR1 as LNHDA and CDR2 as SQIVND (reference sequence). The CDR3 spans 15 residues. Trimming left V 1 base short and J 5 bases short, with 15 bases between.

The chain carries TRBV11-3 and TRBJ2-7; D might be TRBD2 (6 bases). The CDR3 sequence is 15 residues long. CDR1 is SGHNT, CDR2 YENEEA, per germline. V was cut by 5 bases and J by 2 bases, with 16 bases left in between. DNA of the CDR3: TGTGCCAGCAGCCGAGGAGCGGGCCCCACCTACGAGCAGTACTTC. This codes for CASSRGAGPTYEQYF.

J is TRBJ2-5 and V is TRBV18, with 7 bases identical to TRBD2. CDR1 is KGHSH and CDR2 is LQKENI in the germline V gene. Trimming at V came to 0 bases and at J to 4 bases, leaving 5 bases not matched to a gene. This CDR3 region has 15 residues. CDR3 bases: TGTGCCAGCTCACCACCGTCCAGGGAGGGAGAGACCCAGTACTTC. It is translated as CASSPPSREGETQYF.

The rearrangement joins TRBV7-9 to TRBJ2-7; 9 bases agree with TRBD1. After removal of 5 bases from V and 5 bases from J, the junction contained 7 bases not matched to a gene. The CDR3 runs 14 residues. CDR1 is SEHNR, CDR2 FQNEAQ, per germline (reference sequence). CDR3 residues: CASSARDRVHEQYF. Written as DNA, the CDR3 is TGTGCCAGCAGCGCGCGGGACAGGGTACACGAGCAGTACTTC.

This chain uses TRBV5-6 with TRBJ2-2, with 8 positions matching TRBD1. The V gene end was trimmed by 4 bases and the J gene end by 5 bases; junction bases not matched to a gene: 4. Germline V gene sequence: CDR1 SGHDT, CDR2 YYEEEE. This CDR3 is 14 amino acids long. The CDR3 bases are TGTGCCAGCAGCACAGGGGGAAGAACCGGGGAGCTGTTTTTT. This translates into CASSTGGRTGELFF.

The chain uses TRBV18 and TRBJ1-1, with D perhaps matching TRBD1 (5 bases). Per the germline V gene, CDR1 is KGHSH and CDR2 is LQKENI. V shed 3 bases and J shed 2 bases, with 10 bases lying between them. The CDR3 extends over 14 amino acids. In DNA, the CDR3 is TGTGCCAGCTCACCGGGACTTCTTAACACTGAAGCTTTCTTT. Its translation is CASSPGLLNTEAFF.

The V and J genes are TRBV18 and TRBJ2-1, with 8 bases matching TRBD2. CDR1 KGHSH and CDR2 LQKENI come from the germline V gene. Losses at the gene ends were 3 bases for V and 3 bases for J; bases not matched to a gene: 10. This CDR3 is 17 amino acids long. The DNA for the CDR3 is TGTGCCAGCTCACCTCTTTCCGGGGGGGGTTACTACAATGAGCAGTTCTTC. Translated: CASSPLSGGGYYNEQFF.

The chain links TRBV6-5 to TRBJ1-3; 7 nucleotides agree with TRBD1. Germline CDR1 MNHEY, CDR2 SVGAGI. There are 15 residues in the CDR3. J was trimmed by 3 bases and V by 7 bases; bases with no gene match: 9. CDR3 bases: TGTGCCAGCAAAATGGAGGGGGCATTTGGAAACACCATATATTTT. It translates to CASKMEGAFGNTIYF.

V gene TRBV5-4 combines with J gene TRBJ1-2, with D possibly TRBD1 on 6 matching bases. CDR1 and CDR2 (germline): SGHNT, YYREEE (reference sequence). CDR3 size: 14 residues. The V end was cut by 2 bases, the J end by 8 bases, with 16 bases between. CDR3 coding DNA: TGTGCCAGCAGCTTCTGGGACATCGGATCCGGCTACACCTTC. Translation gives CASSFWDIGSGYTF. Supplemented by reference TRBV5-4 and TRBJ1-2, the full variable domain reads ETGVTQSPTHLIKTRGQQVTLRCSSQSGHNTVSWYQQALGQGPQFIFQYYREEENGRGNFPPRFSGLQFPNYSSELNVNALELDDSALYLCASSFWDIGSGYTFGSGTRLTVV.

CDR3 sequence (DNA): TGTGCCAGCAGCCTTGTGGGGGCCAACGTCCTGACTTTC. It encodes CASSLVGANVLTF. J is TRBJ2-6 and V is TRBV27; D is unclear. Germline CDR1 and CDR2: MNHEY and SMNVEV (reference sequence). V shed 6 bases and J shed 4 bases, with 7 bases lying between them. The CDR3 sequence is 13 residues long.

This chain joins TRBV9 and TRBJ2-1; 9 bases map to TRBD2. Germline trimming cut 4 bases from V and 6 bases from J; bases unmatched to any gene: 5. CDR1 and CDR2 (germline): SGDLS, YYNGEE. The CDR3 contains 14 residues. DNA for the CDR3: TGTGCCAGCAGCCCGGGACTAGCCACCAATGAGCAGTTCTTC. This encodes CASSPGLATNEQFF.

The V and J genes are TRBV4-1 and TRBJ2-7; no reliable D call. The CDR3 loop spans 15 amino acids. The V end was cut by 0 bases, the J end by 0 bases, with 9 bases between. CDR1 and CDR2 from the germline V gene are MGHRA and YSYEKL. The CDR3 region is CASSQDAHSSYEQYF. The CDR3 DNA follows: TGCGCCAGCAGCCAAGACGCGCATAGCTCCTACGAGCAGTACTTC.

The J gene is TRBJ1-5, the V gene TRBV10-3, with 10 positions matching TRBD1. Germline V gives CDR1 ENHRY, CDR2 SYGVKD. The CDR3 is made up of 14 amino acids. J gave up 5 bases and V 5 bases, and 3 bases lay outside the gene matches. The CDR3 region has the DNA TGTGCCATCAGTACGACAGGGGGCGATCAGCCCCAGCATTTT. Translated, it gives CAISTTGGDQPQHF.

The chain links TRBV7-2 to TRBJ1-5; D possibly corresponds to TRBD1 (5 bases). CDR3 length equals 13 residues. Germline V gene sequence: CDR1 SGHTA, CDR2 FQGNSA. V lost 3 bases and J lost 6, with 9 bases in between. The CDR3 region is CASSFGGGQPQHF. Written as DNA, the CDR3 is TGTGCCAGCAGCTTCGGGGGGGGTCAGCCCCAGCATTTT.

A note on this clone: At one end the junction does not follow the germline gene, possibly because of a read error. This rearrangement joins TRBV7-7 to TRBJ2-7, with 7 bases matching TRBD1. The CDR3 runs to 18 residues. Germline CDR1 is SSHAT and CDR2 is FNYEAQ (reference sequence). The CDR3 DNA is TGTGCTAGCAGCCCCAACCCCTTAAGACCCCGACAGGGCTACGAGCAGTACTTC. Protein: CASSPNPLRPRQGYEQYF. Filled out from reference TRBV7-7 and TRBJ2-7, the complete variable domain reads GAGVSQSPRYKVTKRGQDVTLRCDPISSHATLYWYQQALGQGPEFLTYFNYEAQPDKSGLPSDRFSAERPEGSISTLTIQRTEQRDSAMYRCASSPNPLRPRQGYEQYFGPGTRLTVT.